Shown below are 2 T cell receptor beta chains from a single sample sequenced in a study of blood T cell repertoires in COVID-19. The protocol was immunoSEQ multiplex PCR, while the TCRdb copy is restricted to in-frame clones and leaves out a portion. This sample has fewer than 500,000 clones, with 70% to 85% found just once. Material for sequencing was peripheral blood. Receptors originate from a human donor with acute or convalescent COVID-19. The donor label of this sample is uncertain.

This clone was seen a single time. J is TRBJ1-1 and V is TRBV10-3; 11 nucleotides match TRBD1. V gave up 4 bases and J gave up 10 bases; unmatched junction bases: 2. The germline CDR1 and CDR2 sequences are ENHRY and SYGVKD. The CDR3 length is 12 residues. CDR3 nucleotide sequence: TGTGCCATCAGTGGGGGACAGGGGGGAGCTTTCTTT. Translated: CAISGGQGGAFF.

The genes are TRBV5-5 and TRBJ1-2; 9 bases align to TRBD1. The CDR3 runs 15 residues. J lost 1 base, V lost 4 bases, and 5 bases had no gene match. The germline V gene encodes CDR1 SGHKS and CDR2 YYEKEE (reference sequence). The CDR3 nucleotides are TGTGCCAGCAGCCGGACAGGGGCCAATAACTATGGCTACACCTTC. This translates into CASSRTGANNYGYTF.